These 16 T cell receptor beta chains came from one sample sequenced in a study of blood T cell repertoires in COVID-19. The assay was immunoSEQ multiplex PCR, and TCRdb's table has in-frame clones only and misses some. There are some 100,000 clones in the sample; 81% occur only once, and roughly a tenth lies in the top ten. The material sequenced was peripheral blood. These receptors originate from a human donor in a cohort sampled during active COVID-19.

This chain connects TRBV18 to TRBJ2-7; 10 bases are a match to TRBD1. With V trimmed by 4 bases and J by 5 bases, 5 bases remained unmatched. Per the germline V gene, CDR1 is KGHSH and CDR2 is LQKENI. This CDR3 is built from 14 residues. In nucleotides, the CDR3 is TGTGCCAGCTCACAGGGACAGGGGCTCCACGAGCAGTACTTC. Translating gives CASSQGQGLHEQYF.

V gene TRBV6-2 or TRBV6-3 combines with J gene TRBJ2-3; 9 positions match TRBD2. The CDR3 totals 16 residues. CDR1 is MNHEY, CDR2 SVGEGT, per germline. V trimming: 6 bases; J trimming: 3 bases; junction bases outside the gene matches: 10. The CDR3 is CASSPWEREDTDTQYF. As DNA, the CDR3 is TGTGCCAGCAGCCCTTGGGAGCGGGAGGATACAGATACGCAGTATTTT.

This chain connects TRBV2 to TRBJ2-7; D possibly corresponds to TRBD1 (6 bases). From germline, CDR1 is SNHLY and CDR2 FYNNEI. The CDR3 length is 14 residues. The V end lost 6 bases, the J end lost 3 bases, and 15 bases lay between the germline ends. Here the CDR3 DNA reads TGTGCCAGCAGGAGCGAGAGGACAGTCTACGAGCAGTACTTC. Encoded protein: CASRSERTVYEQYF.

The chain employs TRBV9 and TRBJ2-5; D call uncertain. There are 13 residues in the CDR3. CDR1 is SGDLS and CDR2 is YYNGEE in the germline V gene. Trimming left V 4 bases short and J 2 bases short, with 9 bases between. In DNA form, the CDR3 reads TGTGCCAGCAGCTCTAGGTATCAAGAGACCCAGTACTTC. Encoded protein: CASSSRYQETQYF.

The chain is built from TRBV27 and TRBJ2-7, with 9 bases aligning to TRBD1. After removal of 6 bases from V and 2 bases from J, the junction contained 5 bases not matched to a gene. Looked up from germline, CDR1 is MNHEY and CDR2 is SMNVEV (reference sequence). This CDR3 comprises 14 residues. This CDR3 reads CASSRGDRAYEQYF. The CDR3 region has the DNA TGTGCCAGCAGCCGAGGGGACAGGGCCTACGAGCAGTACTTC.

This chain connects TRBV7-9 to TRBJ2-7; tentatively, D is TRBD1 (5 bases). The germline V and J ends were trimmed by 2 bases and 7 bases, with 12 bases remaining between them. From germline, CDR1 is SEHNR and CDR2 FQNEAQ (reference sequence). CDR3 length equals 13 residues. CDR3 residues: CASSLQGWGEQYF. CDR3 coding DNA: TGTGCCAGCAGCTTACAGGGATGGGGAGAGCAGTACTTC.

The genes are TRBV5-4 and TRBJ1-5; D gene unclear. This CDR3 is built from 15 residues. Trimming stripped 1 base from V and 11 bases from J, with 19 bases between. Per germline, CDR1 SGHNT and CDR2 YYREEE (reference sequence). The chain's CDR3 is CASSLHGSQPRAQHF. CDR3 DNA: TGTGCCAGCAGCTTGCACGGGAGTCAGCCTCGGGCCCAGCATTTT.

The V gene is TRBV7-2, the J gene TRBJ1-5; 11 positions agree with TRBD1. The CDR3 contains 15 residues. V shed 5 bases, J shed 6 bases, and the junction held 6 bases outside the gene matches. The germline V gene has CDR1 SGHTA and CDR2 FQGNSA. CDR3 sequence (DNA): TGTGCCAGCAGCGCCGGGACAGGGGGAGTTCAGCCCCAGCATTTT. As protein: CASSAGTGGVQPQHF.

The rearrangement joins TRBV19 to TRBJ2-3, with D possibly TRBD2 on 7 matching bases. The germline V gene has CDR1 LNHDA and CDR2 SQIVND (reference sequence). This CDR3 has 14 residues. Trimming stripped 5 bases from V and 12 bases from J, with 21 bases between. The CDR3 reads CASSEMAGALHQYF. CDR3 nucleotides: TGTGCCAGTAGTGAGATGGCGGGGGCCCTCCACCAGTATTTT.

This chain joins TRBV6-2 or TRBV6-3 and TRBJ2-2; D remains unclear. Trimming removed 0 bases at V and 6 bases at J, with 8 bases between. Per the germline V gene, CDR1 is MNHEY and CDR2 is SVGEGT. The CDR3 contains 14 residues. The chain's CDR3 is CASSYSSVAGELFF. CDR3 nucleotides: TGTGCCAGCAGTTACTCGAGTGTAGCCGGGGAGCTGTTTTTT.

V usage is TRBV7-3 and J usage is TRBJ2-1, with 7 bases fitting TRBD2. Germline trimming cut 3 bases from V and 6 bases from J; bases unmatched to any gene: 8. The CDR3 consists of 15 residues. From germline, CDR1 is SGHTA and CDR2 FQGTGA. The CDR3 reads CASSFLGTIGNEQFF. The DNA of the CDR3 is TGTGCCAGCAGCTTCCTGGGGACTATTGGCAATGAGCAGTTCTTC.

The chain recombines TRBV7-2 with TRBJ1-5; D perhaps matches TRBD1 (5 bases). Germline CDR1 reads SGHTA; CDR2 reads FQGNSA. The V gene lost 2 bases and the J gene lost 2 bases, with 13 bases spanning the gap. The CDR3 consists of 16 residues. The CDR3 region is CASSLFRGGGNQPQHF. CDR3 sequence (DNA): TGTGCCAGCAGCTTATTTCGGGGAGGGGGCAATCAGCCCCAGCATTTT.

The CDR3 spells CASSEYNRGTGANVLTF. The CDR3 DNA reads as TGTGCCAGCAGTGAATACAACAGGGGTACGGGGGCCAACGTCCTGACTTTC. The chain has TRBV2 and TRBJ2-6; TRBD1 agrees at 7 bases. The J segment lost 4 bases and the V segment lost 2 bases, leaving 8 bases of the junction unmatched. The CDR3 extends over 17 amino acids. Germline loops: CDR1 SNHLY, CDR2 FYNNEI.

The gene calls are TRBV29-1 and TRBJ2-1, with TRBD2 matching 11 bases. Germline V gene lookup returns CDR1 SQVTM and CDR2 ANQGSEA. The V segment lost 2 bases and the J segment 10 bases; nucleotides outside the gene matches: 4. This CDR3 is 13 amino acids long. CDR3 region: CSVELAGGREQFF. The CDR3 DNA is TGCAGCGTTGAACTAGCGGGGGGAAGGGAGCAGTTCTTC.

The CDR3 here is CASSQEKGGGEQFF. CDR3 nucleotide sequence: TGCGCCAGCAGCCAAGAAAAAGGGGGCGGAGAGCAGTTCTTC. This chain joins TRBV4-1 and TRBJ2-1; 7 bases line up with TRBD1. The germline V gene has CDR1 MGHRA and CDR2 YSYEKL. J was trimmed by 10 bases and V by 0 bases; bases with no gene match: 6. The CDR3 has 14 amino acids.

This clone was observed a handful of times. CDR3 nucleotides: TGTGCCAGCAGCAGAGACAGGGGTCGTAGTCTCGAGCAGTACTTC. The encoded protein is CASSRDRGRSLEQYF. The rearrangement joins TRBV7-9 to TRBJ2-7, with 8 bases lining up with TRBD1. CDR1 is SEHNR and CDR2 is FQNEAQ in the germline V gene (reference sequence). The CDR3 consists of 15 residues. The J segment lost 6 bases and the V segment lost 5 bases, leaving 12 bases of the junction unmatched.